This paragraph reports one T cell receptor (beta chain). The target antigen is unknown. The sample comes from a study of CD8 T cells in ankylosing spondylitis. CDR1 DFQATT and CDR2 SNEGSKA come from the germline V gene (reference sequence). This CDR3 is built from 15 residues. V lost 6 bases and J lost 10; bases outside the gene matches: 15. Study outcomes and limitations: The study identified a TCR beta motif of several highly homologous variants that appeared characteristic of ankylosing spondylitis blood. Clones linked to disease were reported to show significant enrichment in matched ankylosing spondylitis synovial fluid. Some of these motif variants have turned up before, in reports on reactive arthritis synovial fluid and blood.

TCRdb recomputed calls from the 5' RACE reads with MiXCR, one row per CDR3 protein. The sample records about 540,000 distinct CDR3 sequences, roughly 13% being singletons. This clonotype originated in a male donor with ankylosing spondylitis. The rearrangement joins TRBV20-1 to TRBJ2-1; 10 positions agree with TRBD2. Specimen: blood, either unsorted or a sorted T cell fraction (not recorded which). CDR3 bases: TGCAGTGCCATCCTTCCCCTAGCGGGAGTAGGGGAGCAGTTCTTC. Translated, it gives CSAILPLAGVGEQFF.